What follows is one T cell receptor beta chain and its context. The table came from immunoSEQ multiplex PCR; TCRdb's copy has only in-frame clones and leaves some out. Of around 250,000 clones in the sample, roughly 84% were seen once. This entry belongs to a study of blood T cell repertoires in COVID-19. Study-wide background: Sites in the United States, Italy and Spain provided acute and convalescent COVID-19 samples.

The CDR3 spans 13 residues. Per the germline V gene, CDR1 is SGHNT and CDR2 is YYREEE (reference sequence). Trimming took 0 bases from V and 6 from J, leaving 9 bases between them. Clinical history as reported by participants underpinned cohort assignment. The chain uses TRBV5-4 and TRBJ1-1; D perhaps matches TRBD1 (6 bases). Sequenced material: PBMCs or T cells enriched from blood (not recorded which). The receptor's source is a woman between 50 and 59 years old who had been exposed to COVID-19. The DNA for the CDR3 is TGTGCCAGCAGCTTGGCCAGGGGACCTGAAGCTTTCTTT. Translated: CASSLARGPEAFF.